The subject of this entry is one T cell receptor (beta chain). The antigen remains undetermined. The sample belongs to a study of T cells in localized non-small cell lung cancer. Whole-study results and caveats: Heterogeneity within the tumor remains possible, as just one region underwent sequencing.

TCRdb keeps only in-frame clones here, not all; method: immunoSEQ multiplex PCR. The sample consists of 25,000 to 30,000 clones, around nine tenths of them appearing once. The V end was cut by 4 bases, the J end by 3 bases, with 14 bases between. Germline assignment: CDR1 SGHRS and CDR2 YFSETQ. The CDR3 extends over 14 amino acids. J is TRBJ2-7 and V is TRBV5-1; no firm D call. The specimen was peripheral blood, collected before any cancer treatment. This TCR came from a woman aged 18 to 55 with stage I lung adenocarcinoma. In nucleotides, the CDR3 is TGCGCCAGCAGCCGCCGCTCGTCAAACTACGAGCAGTACTTC. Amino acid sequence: CASSRRSSNYEQYF.